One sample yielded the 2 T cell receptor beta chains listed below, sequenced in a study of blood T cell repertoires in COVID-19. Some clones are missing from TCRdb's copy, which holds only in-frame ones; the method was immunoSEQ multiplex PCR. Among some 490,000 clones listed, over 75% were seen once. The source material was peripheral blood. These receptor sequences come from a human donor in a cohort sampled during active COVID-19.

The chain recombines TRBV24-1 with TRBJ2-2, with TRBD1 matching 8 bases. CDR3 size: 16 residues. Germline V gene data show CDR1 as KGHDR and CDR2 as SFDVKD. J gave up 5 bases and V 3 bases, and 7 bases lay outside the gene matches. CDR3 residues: CATSDRDRGRTGELFF. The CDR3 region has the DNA TGTGCCACCAGTGATCGCGACAGGGGACGGACCGGGGAGCTGTTTTTT.

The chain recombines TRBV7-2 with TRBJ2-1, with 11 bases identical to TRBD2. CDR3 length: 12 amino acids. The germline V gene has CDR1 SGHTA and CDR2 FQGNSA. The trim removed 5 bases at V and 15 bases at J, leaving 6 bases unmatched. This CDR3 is CASSRIAGGGFF. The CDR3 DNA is TGTGCCAGCAGCCGGATAGCGGGAGGGGGGTTCTTC.